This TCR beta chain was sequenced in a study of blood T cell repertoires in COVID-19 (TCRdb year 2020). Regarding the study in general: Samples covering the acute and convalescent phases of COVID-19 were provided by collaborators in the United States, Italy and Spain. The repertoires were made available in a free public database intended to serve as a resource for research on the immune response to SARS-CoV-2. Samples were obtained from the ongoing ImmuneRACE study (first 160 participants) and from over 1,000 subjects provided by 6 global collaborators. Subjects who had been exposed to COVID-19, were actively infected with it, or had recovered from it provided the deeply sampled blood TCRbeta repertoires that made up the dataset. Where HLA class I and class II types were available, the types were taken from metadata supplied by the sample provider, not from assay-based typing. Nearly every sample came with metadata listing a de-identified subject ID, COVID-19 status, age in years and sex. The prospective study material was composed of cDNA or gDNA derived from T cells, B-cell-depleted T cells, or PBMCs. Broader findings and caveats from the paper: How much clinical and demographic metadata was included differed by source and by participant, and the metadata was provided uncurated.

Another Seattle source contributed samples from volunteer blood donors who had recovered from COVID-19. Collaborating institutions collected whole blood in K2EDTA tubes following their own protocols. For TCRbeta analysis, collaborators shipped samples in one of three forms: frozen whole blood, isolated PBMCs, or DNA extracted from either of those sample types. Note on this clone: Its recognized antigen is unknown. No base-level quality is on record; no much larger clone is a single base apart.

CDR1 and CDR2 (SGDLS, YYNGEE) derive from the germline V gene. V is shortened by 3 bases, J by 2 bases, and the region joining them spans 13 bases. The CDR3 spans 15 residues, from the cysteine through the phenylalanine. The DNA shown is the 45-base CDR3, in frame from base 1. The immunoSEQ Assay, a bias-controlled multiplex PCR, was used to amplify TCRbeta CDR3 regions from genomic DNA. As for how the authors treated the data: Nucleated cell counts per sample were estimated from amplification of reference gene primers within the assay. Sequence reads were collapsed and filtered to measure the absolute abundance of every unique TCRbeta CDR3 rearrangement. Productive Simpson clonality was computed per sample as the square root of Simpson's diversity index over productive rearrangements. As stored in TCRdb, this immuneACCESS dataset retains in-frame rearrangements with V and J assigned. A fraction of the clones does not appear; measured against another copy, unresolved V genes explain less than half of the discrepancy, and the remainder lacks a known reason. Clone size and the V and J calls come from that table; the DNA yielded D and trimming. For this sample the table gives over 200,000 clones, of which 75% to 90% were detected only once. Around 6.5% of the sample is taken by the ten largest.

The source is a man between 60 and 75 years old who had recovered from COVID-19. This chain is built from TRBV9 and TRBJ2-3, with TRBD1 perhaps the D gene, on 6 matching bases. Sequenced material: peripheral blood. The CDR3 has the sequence CASSERQDNTDTQYF. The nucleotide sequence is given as TGTGCCAGCAGCGAGCGACAGGACAACACAGATACGCAGTATTTT.